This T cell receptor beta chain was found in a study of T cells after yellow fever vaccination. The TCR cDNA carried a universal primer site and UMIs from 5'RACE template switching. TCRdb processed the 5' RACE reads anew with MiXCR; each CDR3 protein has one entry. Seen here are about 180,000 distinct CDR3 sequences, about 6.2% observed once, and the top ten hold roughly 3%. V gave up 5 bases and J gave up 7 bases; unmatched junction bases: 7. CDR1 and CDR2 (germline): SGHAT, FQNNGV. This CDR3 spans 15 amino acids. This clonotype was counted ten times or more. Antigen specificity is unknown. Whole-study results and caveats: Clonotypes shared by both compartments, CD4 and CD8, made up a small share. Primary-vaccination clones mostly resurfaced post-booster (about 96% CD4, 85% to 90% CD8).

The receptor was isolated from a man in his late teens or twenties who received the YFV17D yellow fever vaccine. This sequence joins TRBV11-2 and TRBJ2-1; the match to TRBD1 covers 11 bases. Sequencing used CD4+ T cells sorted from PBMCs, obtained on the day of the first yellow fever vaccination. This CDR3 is CASSAGTGGLNEQFF. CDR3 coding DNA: TGTGCCAGCAGCGCCGGGACAGGGGGGTTGAATGAGCAGTTCTTC.